Below, 8 T cell receptor beta chains from the same sample are listed, as sequenced in a study of T cell repertoires in cytomegalovirus infection (dated by TCRdb to about 2019). The sequencer listed for this sample is Illumina HiSeq 1500. Starting from the raw public reads, TCRdb applied fastp trimming at Q25, assembled clones with MiXCR and retained in-frame beta chains. Here each entry gathers all rows of one CDR3 protein and keeps the most common genes and DNA. The sample data list a few hundred thousand distinct CDR3 sequences, and over 8% of these were observed just once. The biggest ten clones account for more than 13% of the sample. Sequencing was performed on PBMCs. All receptors come from a human donor in good health (CMV status not recorded). Some clones in this sample may be carry-over from other donors' samples.

V usage is TRBV7-4 and J usage is TRBJ1-5; D might be TRBD1 (6 bases). The CDR3 runs to 16 residues. The V gene's germline CDR1 is SGHVT and CDR2 SQSDAQ. Between the trimmed V and J ends, which lost 4 bases and 6 bases, there was a span of 19 bases. The CDR3 region has the DNA TGTGCCAGCAGCTCCGGCGGGGGGGCAGGGTCTCAGCCCCAGCATTTT. Protein sequence: CASSSGGGAGSQPQHF.

This clonotype was counted at least ten times. The genes are TRBV7-2 and TRBJ1-6; D uncertain. The CDR3 is 15 amino acids. Germline assignment: CDR1 SGHTA and CDR2 FQGNSA. The V end lost 8 bases, the J end lost 6 bases, and 17 bases lay between the germline ends. The CDR3 is CASCLALPSNSPLHF. The CDR3 nucleotides read TGTGCCAGCTGCCTCGCCCTCCCGTCTAATTCACCCCTCCACTTT.

This clonotype was counted ten times or more. V usage is TRBV7-8 and J usage is TRBJ2-2, with 8 bases lining up with TRBD2. This CDR3 is built from 16 residues. V gave up 2 bases and J gave up 4 bases; unmatched junction bases: 6. Germline V gives CDR1 SGHVS, CDR2 FQNEAQ. This chain's CDR3 is CASSLYGGGTTGELFF. The CDR3 DNA reads TGTGCCAGCAGCTTATACGGGGGGGGGACCACCGGGGAGCTGTTTTTT.

The chain carries TRBV29-1 and TRBJ2-7, with D perhaps TRBD1 (6 bases). Germline CDR1 reads SQVTM; CDR2 reads ANQGSEA. Trimming pared 4 bases from V and 0 bases from J, leaving 13 bases between. This CDR3 spans 14 amino acids. CDR3 sequence reads: CSVANRDNSYEQYF. CDR3 in DNA: TGCAGCGTTGCCAACCGGGACAACTCCTACGAGCAGTACTTC.

In this sample, this clonotype turned up many times. The rearrangement uses TRBV7-2 and TRBJ2-5; D is undetermined. V was trimmed by 1 base and J by 3 bases, leaving 6 bases between them. The CDR3 has 13 residues. Germline loops: CDR1 SGHTA, CDR2 FQGNSA. The CDR3 is CASSLEIEETQYF. The CDR3 nucleotides read TGTGCCAGCAGCTTAGAGATTGAAGAGACCCAGTACTTC.

Only a few counts were recorded for this clonotype. The chain links TRBV5-1 to TRBJ2-5; TRBD1 agrees at 11 bases. CDR1 and CDR2 from the germline V gene are SGHRS and YFSETQ. V lost 4 bases, J lost 4 bases, and 3 bases stayed unmatched. This CDR3 comprises 14 residues. CDR3 sequence reads: CASSAGQGGETQYF. The CDR3 nucleotides are TGCGCCAGCAGCGCGGGACAGGGGGGAGAGACCCAGTACTTC.

This clonotype showed up many times. This chain connects TRBV7-2 to TRBJ2-3; D not resolved. The CDR3 length is 17 residues. Germline V CDR1 and CDR2: SGHTA, FQGNSA. V lost 1 base, J lost 2 bases, and 16 bases lay in between. The CDR3 coding sequence is TGTGCCAGCAGCTTAGGTTCTGCCGGATCGACCACAGATACGCAGTATTTT. This sequence encodes CASSLGSAGSTTDTQYF.

The chain carries TRBV18 and TRBJ1-2, with D maybe TRBD1 (6 bases). The CDR3 covers 13 residues. The V gene lost 5 bases and the J gene lost 4 bases, with 11 bases spanning the gap. From germline, CDR1 is KGHSH and CDR2 LQKENI. The CDR3 sequence is CASSDTGPYGYTF. DNA for the CDR3: TGTGCCAGCTCAGATACAGGGCCCTATGGCTACACCTTC.